The clone carrying this T cell receptor beta chain was observed a few times. These data belong to a study of CD8+ T cells in alopecia areata. Study-level information: Among treated patients, oral tofacitinib was administered at 5 to 10 mg twice daily.

Documented treatment: oral pan-JAK inhibitor, 5-10 mg twice daily. Lesional scalp punch biopsies and peripheral blood came from alopecia areata patients. Sorted populations comprised CD4+ and CD8+ T cells obtained from PBMCs. Losses at the gene ends were 3 bases for V and 2 bases for J; bases not matched to a gene: 9. CDR1 KGHSH and CDR2 LQKENI come from the germline V gene. The CDR3 runs 16 residues. After isolation, RNA underwent reverse transcription to generate cDNA as the sequencing template. The method was immunoSEQ multiplex PCR; TCRdb's version includes in-frame clones alone and lacks a portion of them. The sample includes over 150,000 clones, 45% to 75% of them seen just once.

The source of this sequence is a human donor with alopecia areata. V is TRBV18 and J is TRBJ1-1; 7 nucleotides match TRBD1. The sample in question was CD4+ T cells sorted from blood, obtained at week 4, from a patient treated with tofacitinib. The CDR3 sequence: CASSPLRGQTNTEAFF. The CDR3 DNA follows: TGTGCCAGCTCACCGTTACGGGGACAGACAAACACTGAAGCTTTCTTT.